This TCR beta chain comes out of a study of beta chain features in type 1 diabetes. Study outcomes and limitations: Moderate yet significant TCRB CDR3 shortening was seen in Type 1 diabetes patients in all four CD4+ subsets.

This clone was observed a handful of times. Its antigen remains unidentified. The CDR3 is 19 residues long. CDR1 is LGHNA and CDR2 is YSLEER in the germline V gene. J lost 2 bases, V lost 1 base, and 13 bases had no gene match. Expressed TCRB transcripts were sequenced because the isolated RNA had all been reverse transcribed beforehand. The table came from immunoSEQ multiplex PCR; TCRdb's copy has only in-frame clones and leaves some out. In the table there are fewer than 200,000 clones, 10% of which are singletons. The chain recombines TRBV4-3 with TRBJ2-7, with 11 bases aligning to TRBD2. The sequenced sample was central memory CD4+ T cells from blood. This TCR came from a man aged 30 to 39 with type 1 diabetes. In nucleotides, the CDR3 is TGCGCCAGCAGCCAAGCATCTAGGGGGACTAGCGGTTATGCCTACGAGCAGTACTTC. This gives the protein CASSQASRGTSGYAYEQYF.